The sequence of this T cell receptor (beta chain) was determined in a study of T cells after yellow fever vaccination. Whole-study results and caveats: Booster sampling recovered most clones from primary vaccination (around 97% CD4, approximately 90% CD8). Some clonotypes, a small share, were shared between CD4 and CD8 compartments.

A remark on this clonotype: Its antigen remains unidentified.

The V gene's germline CDR1 is KGHSH and CDR2 LQKENI. Trimming cost V 3 bases and J 2 bases; bases outside gene matches: 31. This CDR3 comprises 23 residues. As TCR cDNA was made by 5'RACE template switching, a universal primer site and UMIs were added. MiXCR, run by TCRdb on the 5' RACE reads, gives a single entry per CDR3 protein. This sample has roughly 120,000 distinct CDR3 sequences, with approximately 8.4% found just once. The chain joins TRBV18 to TRBJ2-7; TRBD2 aligns across 7 bases. The receptor comes from a young man who received the YFV17D yellow fever vaccine. Sequenced material: CD8+ T cells sorted from PBMCs, taken 45 days after the yellow fever booster vaccination. The CDR3 protein is CASSPPTTLPGLQILNKTYEQYF. Written as DNA, the CDR3 is TGTGCCAGCTCACCCCCTACAACTTTACCGGGACTACAGATCCTGAACAAGACCTACGAGCAGTACTTC.